A selection of T cell receptor beta chains follows, all from one sample in a study of T cells in Graves' hyperthyroidism and ophthalmopathy. TCRdb analysed the multiplex PCR reads with MiXCR anew, one entry per CDR3 protein. The sample shows about 260,000 distinct CDR3 sequences, about a sixth of them seen only once. The sequencing sample was made of blood. These receptors all come from a woman between 18 and 29 years old with Graves' ophthalmopathy. Each CDR3 is given with its conserved first and last residue. The D gene is left open where the match is weak.

J | D | V | CDR3
TRBJ2-1 | TRBD2 | TRBV29-1 | CSVLAGGRYNEQFF
TRBJ2-5 | NA | TRBV18 | CASSPSPSWETQYF
TRBJ2-1 | NA | TRBV18 | CASSLRGGGIVYNEQFF
TRBJ2-1 | NA | TRBV4-1 | CASSQPLGGSYNEQFF
TRBJ2-7 | NA | TRBV3-1 | CASSQGVPAADEQYF
TRBJ1-6 | NA | TRBV28 | CASSWASSYNSPLHF
TRBJ2-2 | TRBD2 | TRBV7-2 | CAQGAGGPYTGELFF
TRBJ1-4 | TRBD1 | TRBV28 | CASSSRTGMNEKLFF
TRBJ2-7 | TRBD1 | TRBV10-2 | CASSESAGGYEQYF
TRBJ1-5 | NA | TRBV20-1 | CSASGSRIYIGNQPQHF
TRBJ2-1 | TRBD1 | TRBV7-9 | CASSLDRGHQFF
TRBJ2-1 | TRBD2 | TRBV3-1 | CASSRTLAGGTDEQFF
TRBJ1-2 | TRBD1 | TRBV15 | CATSRGDRGVYGYTF
TRBJ2-1 | TRBD1 | TRBV2 | CARRKQGRYNEQFF
TRBJ2-2 | TRBD2 | TRBV5-6 | CASSLQGPAGLGELFF
TRBJ1-1 | TRBD1 | TRBV4-2 | CASSQQGGAAFF
TRBJ2-3 | TRBD2 | TRBV5-1 | CASSPDGLGTDTQYF
TRBJ2-3 | TRBD1 | TRBV7-9 | CASSWGQHTDTQYF
TRBJ2-3 | TRBD1 | TRBV12-3/TRBV12-4 | CASTEFPGQGDTQYF
TRBJ2-7 | NA | TRBV7-9 | CASSLNAGSGASYEQYF
TRBJ1-2 | TRBD1 | TRBV28 | CASSMTGEDYGYTF
TRBJ1-5 | TRBD1 | TRBV15 | CATSRSGTGGGQPQHF
TRBJ1-3 | TRBD1 | TRBV28 | CASSGVLDRGLRGNTIYF
TRBJ1-2 | NA | TRBV5-8 | CASSLEQGTNYGYTF
TRBJ1-2 | NA | TRBV6-5 | CASSYSMGGLWAQGYGYTF
TRBJ1-1 | NA | TRBV5-1 | CASSSRDSGEAFF